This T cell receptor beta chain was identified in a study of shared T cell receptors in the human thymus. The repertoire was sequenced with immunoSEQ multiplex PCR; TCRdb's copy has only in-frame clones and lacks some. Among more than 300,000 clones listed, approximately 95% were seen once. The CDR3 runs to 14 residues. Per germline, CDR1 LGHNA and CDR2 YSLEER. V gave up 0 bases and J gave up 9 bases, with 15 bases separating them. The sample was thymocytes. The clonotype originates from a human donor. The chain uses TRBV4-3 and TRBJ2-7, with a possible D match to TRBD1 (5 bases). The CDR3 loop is CASSQESRPRGQYF. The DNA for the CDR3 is TGCGCCAGCAGCCAAGAATCCAGGCCTAGGGGGCAGTACTTC.